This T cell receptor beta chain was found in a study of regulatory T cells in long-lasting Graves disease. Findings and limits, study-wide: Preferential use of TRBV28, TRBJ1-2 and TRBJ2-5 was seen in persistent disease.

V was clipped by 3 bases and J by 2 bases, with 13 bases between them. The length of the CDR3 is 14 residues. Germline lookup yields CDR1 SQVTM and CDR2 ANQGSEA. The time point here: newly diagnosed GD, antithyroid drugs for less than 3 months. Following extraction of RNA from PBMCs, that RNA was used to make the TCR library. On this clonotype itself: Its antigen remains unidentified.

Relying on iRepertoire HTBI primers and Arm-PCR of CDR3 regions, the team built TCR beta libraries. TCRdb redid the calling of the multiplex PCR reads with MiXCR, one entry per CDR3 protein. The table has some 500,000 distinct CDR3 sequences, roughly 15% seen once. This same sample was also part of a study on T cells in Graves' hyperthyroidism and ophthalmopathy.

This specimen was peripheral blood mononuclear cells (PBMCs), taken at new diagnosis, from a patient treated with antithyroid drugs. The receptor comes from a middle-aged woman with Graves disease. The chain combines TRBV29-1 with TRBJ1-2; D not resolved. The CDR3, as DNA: TGCAGCGTTGACTGGACCGAAGTCAACTATGGCTACACCTTC. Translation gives CSVDWTEVNYGYTF.